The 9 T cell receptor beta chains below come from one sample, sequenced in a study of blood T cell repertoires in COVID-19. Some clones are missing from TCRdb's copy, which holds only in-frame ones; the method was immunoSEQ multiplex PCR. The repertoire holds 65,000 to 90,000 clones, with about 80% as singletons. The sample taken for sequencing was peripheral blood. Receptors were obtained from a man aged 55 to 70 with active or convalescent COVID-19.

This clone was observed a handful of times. CDR3 region: CASSIGGDNQPQHF. Written as DNA, the CDR3 is TGTGCCAGTAGTATTGGAGGGGACAATCAGCCCCAGCATTTT. The chain has TRBV19 and TRBJ1-5; the D gene is possibly TRBD1 (5 bases). This CDR3 region has 14 residues. V lost 3 bases to trimming and J lost 3 bases, with 9 bases between them. Looked up from germline, CDR1 is LNHDA and CDR2 is SQIVND (reference sequence).

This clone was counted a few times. For the CDR3, the DNA is TGTGCCAGCAGTTTAAGGTGGGGAGTAGCGGGGGTCGCGAACACCGGGGAGCTGTTTTTT. Its translation is CASSLRWGVAGVANTGELFF. The chain recombines TRBV27 with TRBJ2-2, with 9 bases that match TRBD2. In germline, CDR1 is MNHEY, CDR2 SMNVEV (reference sequence). The CDR3 has 20 residues. The V gene end was trimmed by 2 bases and the J gene end by 0 bases; junction bases not matched to a gene: 13.

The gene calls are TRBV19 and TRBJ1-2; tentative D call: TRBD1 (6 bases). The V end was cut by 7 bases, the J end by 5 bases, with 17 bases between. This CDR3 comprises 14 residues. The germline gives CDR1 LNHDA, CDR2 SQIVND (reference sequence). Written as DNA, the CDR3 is TGTGCCAGTACCAATATAGAGAGGGGGTATGGCTACACCTTC. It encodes CASTNIERGYGYTF.

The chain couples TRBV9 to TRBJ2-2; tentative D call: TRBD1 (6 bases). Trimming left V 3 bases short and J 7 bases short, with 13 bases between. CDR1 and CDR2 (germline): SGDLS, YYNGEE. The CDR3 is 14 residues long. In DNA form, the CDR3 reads TGTGCCAGCAGCGCTGAAGGGGGATTCGGGGAGCTGTTTTTT. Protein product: CASSAEGGFGELFF.

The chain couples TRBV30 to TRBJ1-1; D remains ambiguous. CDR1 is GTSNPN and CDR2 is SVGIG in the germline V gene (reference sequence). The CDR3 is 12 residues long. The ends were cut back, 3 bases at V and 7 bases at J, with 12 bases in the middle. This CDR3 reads CAWSVRGIEAFF. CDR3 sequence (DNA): TGTGCCTGGAGCGTGAGAGGGATTGAAGCTTTCTTT.

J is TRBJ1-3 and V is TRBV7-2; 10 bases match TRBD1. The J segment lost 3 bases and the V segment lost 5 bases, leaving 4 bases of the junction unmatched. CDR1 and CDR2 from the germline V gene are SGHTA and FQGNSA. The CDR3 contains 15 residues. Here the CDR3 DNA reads TGTGCCAGCAGCCGGACAGGGGGAGGTGGAAACACCATATATTTT. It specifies CASSRTGGGGNTIYF.

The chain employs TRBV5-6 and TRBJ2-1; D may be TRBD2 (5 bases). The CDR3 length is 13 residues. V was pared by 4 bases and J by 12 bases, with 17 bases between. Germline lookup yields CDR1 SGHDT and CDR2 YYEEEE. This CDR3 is CASSPLYSGLQFF. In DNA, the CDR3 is TGTGCCAGCAGCCCCCTTTACTCGGGGTTGCAGTTCTTC.

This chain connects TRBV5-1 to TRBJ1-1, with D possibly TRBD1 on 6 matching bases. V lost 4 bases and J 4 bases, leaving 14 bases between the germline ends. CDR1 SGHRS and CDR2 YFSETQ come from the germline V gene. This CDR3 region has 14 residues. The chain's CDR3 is CASSPAGASTEAFF. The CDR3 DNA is TGCGCCAGCAGCCCGGCGGGGGCAAGCACTGAAGCTTTCTTT.

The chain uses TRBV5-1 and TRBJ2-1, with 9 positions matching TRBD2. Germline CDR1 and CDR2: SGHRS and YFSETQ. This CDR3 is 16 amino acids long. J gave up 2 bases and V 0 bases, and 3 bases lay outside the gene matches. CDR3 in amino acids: CASSLASGGTYNEQFF. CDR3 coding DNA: TGCGCCAGCAGCTTGGCGAGCGGGGGGACCTACAATGAGCAGTTCTTC.